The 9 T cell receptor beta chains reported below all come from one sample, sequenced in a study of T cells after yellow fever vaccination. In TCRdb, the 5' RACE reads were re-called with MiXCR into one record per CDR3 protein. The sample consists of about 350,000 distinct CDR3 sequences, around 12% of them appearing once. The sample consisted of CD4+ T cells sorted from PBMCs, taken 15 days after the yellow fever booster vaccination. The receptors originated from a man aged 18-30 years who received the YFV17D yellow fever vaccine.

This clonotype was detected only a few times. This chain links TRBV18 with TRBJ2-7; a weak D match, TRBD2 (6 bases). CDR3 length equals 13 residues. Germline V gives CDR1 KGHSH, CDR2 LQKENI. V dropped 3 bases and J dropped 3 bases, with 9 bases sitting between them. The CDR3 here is CASSPARDYEQYV. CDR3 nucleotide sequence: TGTGCCAGCTCACCCGCGCGGGACTACGAGCAGTACGTC.

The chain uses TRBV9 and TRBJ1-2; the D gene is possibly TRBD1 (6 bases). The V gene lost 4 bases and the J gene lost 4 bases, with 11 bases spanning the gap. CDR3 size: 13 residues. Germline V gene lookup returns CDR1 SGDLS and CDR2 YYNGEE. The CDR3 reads CASSTRDTYGYTF. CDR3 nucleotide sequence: TGTGCCAGCAGCACGAGGGACACCTATGGCTACACCTTC.

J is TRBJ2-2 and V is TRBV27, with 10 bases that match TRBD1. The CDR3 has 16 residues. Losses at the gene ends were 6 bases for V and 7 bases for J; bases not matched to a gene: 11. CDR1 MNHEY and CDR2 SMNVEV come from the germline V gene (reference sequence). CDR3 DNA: TGTGCCAGCAGAGACGCCGGGACAGGGGAGGGCGGGGAGCTGTTTTTT. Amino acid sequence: CASRDAGTGEGGELFF.

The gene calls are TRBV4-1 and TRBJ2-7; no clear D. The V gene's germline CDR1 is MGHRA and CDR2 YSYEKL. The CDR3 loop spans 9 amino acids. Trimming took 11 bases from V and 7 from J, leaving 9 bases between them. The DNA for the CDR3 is TGCGCCCACCTGGGGGAGCAGTACGTC. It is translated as CAHLGEQYV.

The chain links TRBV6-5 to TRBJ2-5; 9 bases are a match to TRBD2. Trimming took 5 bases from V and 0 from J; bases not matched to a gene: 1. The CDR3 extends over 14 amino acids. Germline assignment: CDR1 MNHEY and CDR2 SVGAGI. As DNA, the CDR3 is TGTGCCAGCAGTAGCGGGGGGAACCAAGAGACCCAGTACTTC. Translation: CASSSGGNQETQYF.

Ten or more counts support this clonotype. CDR3 in DNA: TGTGCCAGCAGTTTGGCAAGGAACACTGAAGCTTTCTTT. Protein: CASSLARNTEAFF. The chain combines TRBV12-3 or TRBV12-4 with TRBJ1-1; unclear D gene. V was cut by 3 bases and J by 1 base, with 6 bases left in between. This CDR3 region has 13 residues.

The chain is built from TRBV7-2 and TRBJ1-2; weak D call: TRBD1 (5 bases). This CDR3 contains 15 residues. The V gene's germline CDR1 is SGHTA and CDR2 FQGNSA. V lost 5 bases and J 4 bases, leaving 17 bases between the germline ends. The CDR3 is CASSPFAGYPYGYTF. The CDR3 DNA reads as TGTGCCAGCAGCCCGTTCGCAGGGTATCCCTATGGCTACACCTTC.

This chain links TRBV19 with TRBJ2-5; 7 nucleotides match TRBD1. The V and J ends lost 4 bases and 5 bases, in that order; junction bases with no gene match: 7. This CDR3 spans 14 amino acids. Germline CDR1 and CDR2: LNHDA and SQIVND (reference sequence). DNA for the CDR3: TGTGCCAGTAGTAAGAGACAGGGCTTGGAGACCCAGTACTTC. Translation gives CASSKRQGLETQYF. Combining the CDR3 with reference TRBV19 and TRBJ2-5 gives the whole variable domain DGGITQSPKYLFRKEGQNVTLSCEQNLNHDAMYWYRQDPGQGLRLIYYSQIVNDFQKGDIAEGYSVSREKKESFPLTVTSAQKNPTAFYLCASSKRQGLETQYFGPGTRLLVL.

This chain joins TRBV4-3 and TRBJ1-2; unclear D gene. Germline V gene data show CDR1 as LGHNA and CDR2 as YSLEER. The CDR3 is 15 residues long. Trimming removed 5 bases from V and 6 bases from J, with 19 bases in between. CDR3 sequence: CASSTAFGVMDGYTF. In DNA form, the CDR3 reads TGCGCCAGCAGCACCGCATTTGGGGTAATGGATGGCTACACCTTC.